The present entry profiles one T cell receptor (beta chain) with its context. The sample belongs to a study of technical replicates of blood from a handful of donors. CDR3 length equals 14 residues. Germline CDR1 LNHDA, CDR2 SQIVND (reference sequence). J gave up 5 bases and V 6 bases, and 7 bases lay outside the gene matches. Profiling relied on immunoSEQ multiplex PCR, and the TCRdb table lists in-frame clones only, not all of them. The table includes 55,000 to 85,000 clones, under 98% detected once. The receptor's source is a human donor in good health. The sequencing sample was made of T cells isolated from PBMCs. V and J are TRBV19 and TRBJ1-1, with 9 bases identical to TRBD1. CDR3 protein: CASRPTGGFTEAFF. CDR3 DNA sequence: TGTGCCAGTAGACCGACAGGGGGGTTTACTGAAGCTTTCTTT.